A single sample is the source of the 10 T cell receptor beta chains below, sequenced in a study of blood T cell repertoires in COVID-19. Profiled with immunoSEQ multiplex PCR; TCRdb holds only in-frame clones, not every one. The top ten hold less than 2% of the sample, which has about 230,000 clones, approximately 80% seen once. The sequenced sample consisted of PBMCs or T cells enriched from blood (not recorded which). Source of these receptors: a man in his 60s who had recovered from COVID-19.

This clone was seen a few times. The genes are TRBV19 and TRBJ2-3, with 12 bases that match TRBD2. The CDR3 loop spans 16 amino acids. V lost 4 bases and J lost 5; bases outside the gene matches: 7. Looked up from germline, CDR1 is LNHDA and CDR2 is SQIVND (reference sequence). CDR3 region: CASSKMTSGGLDTQYF. DNA of the CDR3: TGTGCCAGTAGTAAGATGACTAGCGGGGGATTAGATACGCAGTATTTT.

This clone was detected only a few times. V and J are TRBV7-2 and TRBJ2-3, with 8 positions matching TRBD2. The CDR3 sequence is 14 residues long. The germline gives CDR1 SGHTA, CDR2 FQGNSA. Unmatched junction bases numbered 5, after V lost 8 bases and J lost 1 base. The CDR3 protein is CASVRRGGTDTQYF. CDR3 sequence (DNA): TGTGCCAGCGTCAGGCGGGGGGGCACAGATACGCAGTATTTT.

In this sample, this clone turned up a few times. The V and J genes are TRBV10-2 and TRBJ1-1; tentatively, D is TRBD1 (6 bases). There are 12 residues in the CDR3. Trimming left V 8 bases short and J 6 bases short, with 13 bases between. The germline V gene encodes CDR1 WSHSY and CDR2 SAAADI. CDR3: CASGDILAEAFF. Here the CDR3 DNA reads TGCGCCAGCGGGGACATTCTCGCTGAAGCTTTCTTT.

This chain joins TRBV7-8 and TRBJ1-5; 8 positions agree with TRBD1. The CDR3 is 15 residues long. Looked up from germline, CDR1 is SGHVS and CDR2 is FQNEAQ. With 0 bases clipped from V and 8 bases from J, the junction kept 6 bases outside the gene matches. The CDR3 DNA is TGTGCCAGCAGCTTAGCTTGGACAGGGCAGGAGCCCCAGCATTTT. Amino acid sequence: CASSLAWTGQEPQHF.

The chain links TRBV18 to TRBJ1-6; TRBD1 aligns across 10 bases. This CDR3 region has 16 residues. V was clipped by 8 bases and J by 8 bases; unmatched bases: 12. Germline V CDR1 and CDR2: KGHSH, LQKENI. The CDR3 sequence is CASASLDRGADSPLHF. For the CDR3, the DNA is TGTGCCAGCGCCTCGCTGGACAGGGGGGCCGATTCACCCCTCCACTTT.

This clone was observed a few times. The DNA for the CDR3 is TGTGCCAGCAGCGGAGGGCATCGAACTGAAGCTTTCTTT. This codes for CASSGGHRTEAFF. The chain has TRBV9 and TRBJ1-1; D unresolved. This CDR3 spans 13 amino acids. Germline CDR1 and CDR2: SGDLS and YYNGEE. The V end was cut by 3 bases, the J end by 5 bases, with 11 bases between.

This chain connects TRBV2 to TRBJ1-2; tentatively, D is TRBD1 (6 bases). The CDR3 extends over 15 amino acids. Germline-derived CDR1 and CDR2 are SNHLY and FYNNEI. V lost 1 base and J lost 6, with 15 bases in between. CDR3 amino acids: CASSEEGLRGNGYTF. In DNA form, the CDR3 reads TGTGCCAGCAGTGAAGAGGGCTTGAGGGGGAATGGCTACACCTTC.

V gene TRBV9 combines with J gene TRBJ2-1, with 9 positions matching TRBD1. CDR3 length equals 17 residues. J was trimmed by 4 bases and V by 4 bases; bases with no gene match: 12. The germline V gene encodes CDR1 SGDLS and CDR2 YYNGEE. The CDR3 region is CASSPGPGQGRYNEQFF. The CDR3 DNA reads TGTGCCAGCAGCCCGGGCCCCGGACAGGGGAGATACAATGAGCAGTTCTTC.

This chain's CDR3 is CASRDLTSAKNNEQFF. The CDR3 region has the DNA TGTGCCAGCAGGGACTTAACTAGCGCTAAGAACAATGAGCAGTTCTTC. The chain combines TRBV2 with TRBJ2-1, with 7 bases that match TRBD2. CDR1 and CDR2 (germline): SNHLY, FYNNEI. This CDR3 spans 16 amino acids. V gave up 6 bases and J gave up 5 bases; unmatched junction bases: 13. Based on the CDR3 plus reference TRBV2 and TRBJ2-1, the full variable domain is EPEVTQTPSHQVTQMGQEVILRCVPISNHLYFYWYRQILGQKVEFLVSFYNNEISEKSEIFDDQFSVERPDGSNFTLKIRSTKLEDSAMYFCASRDLTSAKNNEQFFGPGTRLTVL.

The chain carries TRBV19 and TRBJ1-6; TRBD1 is a possible D gene (6 bases). The CDR3 is 14 amino acids. V was clipped by 5 bases and J by 8 bases, with 13 bases between them. Germline values: CDR1 LNHDA, CDR2 SQIVND (reference sequence). DNA of the CDR3: TGTGCCAGTAGTGGACAGATAGAGGATTCACCCCTCCACTTT. Translating gives CASSGQIEDSPLHF.